Listed here are 16 T cell receptor beta chains from one sample, sequenced in a study of cytomegalovirus exposure and HLA in healthy donors. The study ran its PCR with 60 Vbeta and 13 Jbeta primers. Profiling relied on immunoSEQ multiplex PCR, and the TCRdb table lists in-frame clones only, not all of them. In the table there are some 200,000 clones, 75% to 90% of which are singletons. The specimen sequenced was PBMCs. Receptors originate from a man in his forties in good health and CMV-seropositive.

V is TRBV7-2 and J is TRBJ2-1; 9 nucleotides match TRBD2. This CDR3 comprises 14 residues. The junction had 8 bases not matched to a gene; V was cut back by 7 bases and J by 7 bases. The germline gives CDR1 SGHTA, CDR2 FQGNSA. DNA for the CDR3: TGTGCCAGCATAAGCGGGGGGTCCGGGAATGAGCAGTTCTTC. As protein: CASISGGSGNEQFF.

As concerns this clone: A junction end diverges from the germline sequence, so it may reflect a read error. This chain joins TRBV5-1 and TRBJ2-5, with D possibly matching TRBD1 (5 bases). The J call could be wrong; TRBJ2-7 is a better fit for the DNA end. CDR1 SGHRS and CDR2 YFSETQ come from the germline V gene. This CDR3 region has 16 residues. The chain's CDR3 is CASSLGGQFPSSEQYF. CDR3 in DNA: TGCGCCAGCAGCTTGGGAGGACAATTCCCCTCCTCCGAGCAGTACTTC.

This chain links TRBV25-1 with TRBJ2-6, with a tentative D call TRBD1 (7 bases). The CDR3 runs 17 residues. Trimming shortened V by 0 bases and J by 2 bases, and 11 bases separated the two germline ends. From germline, CDR1 is MGHDK and CDR2 SYGVNS. CDR3 sequence: CASSEYQGGAGANVLTF. Written as DNA, the CDR3 is TGTGCCAGCAGTGAATACCAGGGGGGAGCTGGGGCCAACGTCCTGACTTTC.

The chain is built from TRBV27 and TRBJ1-5; tentatively, D is TRBD1 (6 bases). Germline loops: CDR1 MNHEY, CDR2 SMNVEV (reference sequence). The ends were cut back, 2 bases at V and 5 bases at J, with 10 bases in the middle. The CDR3 runs to 14 residues. CDR3 amino acids: CASSLIQGDQPQHF. CDR3 nucleotide sequence: TGTGCCAGCAGTTTAATACAGGGCGATCAGCCCCAGCATTTT.

The chain links TRBV18 to TRBJ2-1; the match to TRBD1 covers 7 bases. Germline V CDR1 and CDR2: KGHSH, LQKENI. The CDR3 length is 13 residues. V shed 3 bases and J 8 bases; nucleotides not matched to a gene: 4. The CDR3, as DNA: TGTGCCAGCTCACCTGACAGGGTCGATGAGCAGTTCTTC. Protein sequence: CASSPDRVDEQFF.

This rearrangement joins TRBV9 to TRBJ2-5; tentative D call: TRBD2 (6 bases). This CDR3 region has 16 residues. Germline lookup yields CDR1 SGDLS and CDR2 YYNGEE. V lost 0 bases to trimming and J lost 4 bases, with 16 bases between them. CDR3 residues: CASSVGSHLASETQYF. The CDR3 DNA reads TGTGCCAGCAGCGTAGGGTCACACCTAGCGTCAGAGACCCAGTACTTC.

Details on this clone: The junction and the germline gene differ at one end; a read error may be behind it. The rearrangement links TRBV7-7 to TRBJ2-2; 10 bases are shared with TRBD1. Germline V gene data show CDR1 as SSHAT and CDR2 as FNYEAQ (reference sequence). The CDR3 runs 15 residues. CDR3 DNA sequence: TGTGCTAGCAGCCCTCGACAGGGGGCCACCGGGGAGCTGTTTTTT. This gives the protein CASSPRQGATGELFF.

This clone appeared a few times. The rearrangement uses TRBV9 and TRBJ2-2; D unclear. There are 13 residues in the CDR3. Germline V CDR1 and CDR2: SGDLS, YYNGEE. Trimming shortened V by 3 bases and J by 6 bases, and 9 bases separated the two germline ends. CDR3 nucleotide sequence: TGTGCCAGCAGCGCGAGTCTAGCCGGGGAGCTGTTTTTT. This encodes CASSASLAGELFF.

This chain connects TRBV27 to TRBJ2-3; 13 bases are a match to TRBD2. The J segment lost 4 bases and the V segment lost 5 bases, leaving 6 bases of the junction unmatched. CDR3 length: 16 amino acids. Germline CDR1 reads MNHEY; CDR2 reads SMNVEV (reference sequence). The CDR3 nucleotides are TGTGCCAGCAGTCCGCCACTAGCGGGGGGGCCAGATACGCAGTATTTT. Protein: CASSPPLAGGPDTQYF.

This chain links TRBV29-1 with TRBJ2-2; TRBD2 agrees at 10 bases. The J segment lost 4 bases and the V segment lost 1 base, leaving 6 bases of the junction unmatched. Germline V gives CDR1 SQVTM, CDR2 ANQGSEA. This CDR3 is built from 16 residues. The CDR3 here is CSVEVAGGWGTGELFF. The CDR3 region has the DNA TGCAGCGTTGAAGTAGCGGGGGGCTGGGGCACCGGGGAGCTGTTTTTT.

The CDR3 nucleotides are TGTGCCAGCAGCACGGGGGTGGGCGAGCAGTACTTC. This gives the protein CASSTGVGEQYF. V usage is TRBV7-9 and J usage is TRBJ2-7; D might be TRBD2 (6 bases). This CDR3 spans 12 amino acids. The germline V gene has CDR1 SEHNR and CDR2 FQNEAQ (reference sequence). V lost 5 bases, J lost 6 bases, and 11 bases lay in between.

The chain combines TRBV5-4 with TRBJ1-4; 9 nucleotides match TRBD1. The V segment lost 0 bases and the J segment 6 bases; nucleotides outside the gene matches: 0. Germline V gives CDR1 SGHNT, CDR2 YYREEE (reference sequence). This CDR3 region has 14 residues. DNA for the CDR3: TGTGCCAGCAGCTTGGGGACAGGGGATGAAAAACTGTTTTTT. Translating it yields CASSLGTGDEKLFF.

On this clone: The same CDR3 is also encoded by other DNA sequences in this sample. The chain links TRBV7-9 to TRBJ1-5; D gene ambiguous. This CDR3 is 17 amino acids long. Germline CDR1 and CDR2: SEHNR and FQNEAQ (reference sequence). V was trimmed by 4 bases and J by 3 bases, leaving 19 bases between them. The CDR3 spells CASSSYALDKNNQPQHF. The CDR3 region has the DNA TGTGCCAGCAGCTCCTACGCCTTAGACAAGAACAATCAGCCCCAGCATTTT.

This sequence joins TRBV7-2 and TRBJ2-3, with 7 bases that match TRBD1. The CDR3 is 16 amino acids. The V segment lost 4 bases and the J segment 1 base; nucleotides outside the gene matches: 8. CDR1 SGHTA and CDR2 FQGNSA come from the germline V gene. CDR3 residues: CASSYRGVPGTDTQYF. The DNA for the CDR3 is TGTGCCAGCAGCTACAGGGGCGTACCCGGCACAGATACGCAGTATTTT.

The V call is TRBV7-9, the J call TRBJ2-1, with TRBD1 identical over 7 bases. The germline CDR1 and CDR2 sequences are SEHNR and FQNEAQ (reference sequence). J gave up 10 bases and V 1 base, and 7 bases lay outside the gene matches. CDR3 size: 14 residues. As DNA, the CDR3 is TGTGCCAGCAGCTTAGGCGGACAGGTATTGGAGCAGTTCTTC. This gives the protein CASSLGGQVLEQFF.

The chain links TRBV10-1 to TRBJ2-2; 8 bases fit TRBD1. The CDR3 sequence is 17 residues long. The junction had 10 bases not matched to a gene; V was cut back by 4 bases and J by 3 bases. CDR1 is WNHNN, CDR2 SYGVQD, per germline (reference sequence). CDR3 in amino acids: CASSGPGQGQDTGELFF. The CDR3 region has the DNA TGCGCCAGCAGTGGCCCCGGACAGGGACAAGACACCGGGGAGCTGTTTTTT.